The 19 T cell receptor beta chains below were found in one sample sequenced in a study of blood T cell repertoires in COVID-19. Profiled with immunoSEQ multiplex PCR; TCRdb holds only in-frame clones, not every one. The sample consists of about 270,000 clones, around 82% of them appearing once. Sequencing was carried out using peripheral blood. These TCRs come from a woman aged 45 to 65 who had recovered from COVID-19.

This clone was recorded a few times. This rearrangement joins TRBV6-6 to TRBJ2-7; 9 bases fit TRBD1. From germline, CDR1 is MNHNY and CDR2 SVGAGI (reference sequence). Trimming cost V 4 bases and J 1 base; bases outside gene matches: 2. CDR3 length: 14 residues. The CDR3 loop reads CASSSGTGSYEQYF. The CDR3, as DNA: TGTGCCAGCAGTTCCGGGACAGGGTCCTACGAGCAGTACTTC.

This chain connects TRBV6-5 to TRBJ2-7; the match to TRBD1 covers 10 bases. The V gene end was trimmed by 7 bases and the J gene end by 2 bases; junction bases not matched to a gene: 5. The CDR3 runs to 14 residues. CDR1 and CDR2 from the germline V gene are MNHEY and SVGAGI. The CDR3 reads CASTQTGGAYEQYF. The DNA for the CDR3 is TGTGCCAGCACCCAGACAGGGGGCGCCTACGAGCAGTACTTC.

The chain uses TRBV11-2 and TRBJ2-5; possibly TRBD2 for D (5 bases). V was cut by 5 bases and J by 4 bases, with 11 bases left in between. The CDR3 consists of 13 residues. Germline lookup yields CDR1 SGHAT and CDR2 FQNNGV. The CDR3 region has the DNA TGTGCCAGCAGCCCCCCGGGGAGAGAGACCCAGTACTTC. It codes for CASSPPGRETQYF.

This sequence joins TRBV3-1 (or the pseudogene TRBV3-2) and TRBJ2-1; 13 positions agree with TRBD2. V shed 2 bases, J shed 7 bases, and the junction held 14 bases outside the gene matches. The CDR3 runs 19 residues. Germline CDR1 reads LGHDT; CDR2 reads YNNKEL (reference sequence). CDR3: CASSQRILLGLAGDNEQFF. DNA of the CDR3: TGTGCCAGCAGCCAAAGAATCCTCCTTGGACTAGCGGGAGATAATGAGCAGTTCTTC.

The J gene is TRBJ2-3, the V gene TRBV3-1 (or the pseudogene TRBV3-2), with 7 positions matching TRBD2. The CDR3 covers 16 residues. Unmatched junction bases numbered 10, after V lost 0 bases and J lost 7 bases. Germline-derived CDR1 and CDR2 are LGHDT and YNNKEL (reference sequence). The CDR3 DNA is TGTGCCAGCAGCCAAGAACTGACGGGGAGGGGAAATACGCAGTATTTT. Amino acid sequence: CASSQELTGRGNTQYF.

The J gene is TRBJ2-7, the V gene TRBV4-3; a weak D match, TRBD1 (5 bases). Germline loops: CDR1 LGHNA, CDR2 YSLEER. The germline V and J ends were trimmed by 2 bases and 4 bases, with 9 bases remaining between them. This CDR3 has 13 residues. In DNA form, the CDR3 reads TGCGCCAGCAGCCAATCTAGACAGTACGAGCAGTACTTC. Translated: CASSQSRQYEQYF.

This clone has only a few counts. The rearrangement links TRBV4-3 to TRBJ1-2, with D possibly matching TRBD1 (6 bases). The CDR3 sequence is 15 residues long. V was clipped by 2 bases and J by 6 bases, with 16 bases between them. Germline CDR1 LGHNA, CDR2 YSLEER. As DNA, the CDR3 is TGCGCCAGCAGCCAACGATCCAATTACAGGGATGGCTACACCTTC. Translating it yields CASSQRSNYRDGYTF.

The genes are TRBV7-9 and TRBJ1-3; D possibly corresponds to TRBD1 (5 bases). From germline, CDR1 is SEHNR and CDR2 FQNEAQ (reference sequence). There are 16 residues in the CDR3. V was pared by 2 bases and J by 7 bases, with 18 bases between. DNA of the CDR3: TGTGCCAGCAGCTTAACTCAGGGCAGACAAGGGAACACCATATATTTT. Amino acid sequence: CASSLTQGRQGNTIYF.

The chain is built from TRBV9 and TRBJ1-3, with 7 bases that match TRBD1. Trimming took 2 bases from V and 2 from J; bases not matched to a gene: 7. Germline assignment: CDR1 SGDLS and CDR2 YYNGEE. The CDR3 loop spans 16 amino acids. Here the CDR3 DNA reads TGTGCCAGCAGCGTGACCCCACAGGGGACTGGAAACACCATATATTTT. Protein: CASSVTPQGTGNTIYF.

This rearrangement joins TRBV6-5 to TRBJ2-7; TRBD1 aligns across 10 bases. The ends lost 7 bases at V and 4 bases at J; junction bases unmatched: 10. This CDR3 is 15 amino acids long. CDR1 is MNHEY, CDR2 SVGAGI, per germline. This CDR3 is CASTKTGTGVYEQYF. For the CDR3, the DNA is TGTGCCAGCACAAAGACCGGGACAGGGGTATACGAGCAGTACTTC.

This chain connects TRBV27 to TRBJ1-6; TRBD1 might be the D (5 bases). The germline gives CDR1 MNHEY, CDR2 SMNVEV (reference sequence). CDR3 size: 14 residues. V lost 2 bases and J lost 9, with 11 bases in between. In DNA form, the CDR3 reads TGTGCCAGCAGTTTAGGGGGAGGGAGTTCACCCCTCCACTTT. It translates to CASSLGGGSSPLHF.

CDR3 region: CASSPGGNYGYTF. CDR3 DNA sequence: TGTGCCAGCAGTCCAGGGGGCAACTATGGCTACACCTTC. This rearrangement joins TRBV28 to TRBJ1-2, with 8 bases fitting TRBD1. CDR1 is MDHEN, CDR2 SYDVKM, per germline. Germline trimming cut 5 bases from V and 2 bases from J; bases unmatched to any gene: 1. The CDR3 length is 13 residues.

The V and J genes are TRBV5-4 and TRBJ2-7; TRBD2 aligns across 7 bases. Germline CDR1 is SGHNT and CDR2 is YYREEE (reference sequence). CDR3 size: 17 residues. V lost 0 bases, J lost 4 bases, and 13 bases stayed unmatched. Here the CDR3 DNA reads TGTGCCAGCAGCTTGGGGGTTAGGGGCGGGAGATCATACGAGCAGTACTTC. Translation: CASSLGVRGGRSYEQYF.

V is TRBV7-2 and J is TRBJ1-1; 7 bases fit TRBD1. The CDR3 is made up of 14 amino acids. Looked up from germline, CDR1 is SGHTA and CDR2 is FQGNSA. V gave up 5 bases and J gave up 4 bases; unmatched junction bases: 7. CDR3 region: CASSATGISTEAFF. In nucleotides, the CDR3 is TGTGCCAGCAGCGCGACAGGGATCAGCACTGAAGCTTTCTTT.

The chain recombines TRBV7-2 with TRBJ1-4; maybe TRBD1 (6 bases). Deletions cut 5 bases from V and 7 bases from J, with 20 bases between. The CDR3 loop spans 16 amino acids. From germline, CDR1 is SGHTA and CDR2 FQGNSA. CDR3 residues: CASSPGLAGAGEKLFF. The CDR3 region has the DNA TGTGCCAGCAGCCCAGGGTTGGCGGGGGCGGGTGAAAAACTGTTTTTT.

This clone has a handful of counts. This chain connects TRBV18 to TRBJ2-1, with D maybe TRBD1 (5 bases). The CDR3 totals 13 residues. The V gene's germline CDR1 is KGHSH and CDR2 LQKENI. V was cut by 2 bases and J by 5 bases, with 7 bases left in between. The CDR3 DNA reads TGTGCCAGCTCACCAAGCAGGGACAATGAGCAGTTCTTC. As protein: CASSPSRDNEQFF.

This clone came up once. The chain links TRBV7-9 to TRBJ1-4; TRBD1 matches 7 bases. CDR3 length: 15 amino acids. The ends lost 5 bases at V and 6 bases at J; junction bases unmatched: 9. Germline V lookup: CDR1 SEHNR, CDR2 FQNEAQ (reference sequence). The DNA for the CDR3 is TGTGCCAGCAGCCCGGGGCAGGGGGACCATGAAAAACTGTTTTTT. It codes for CASSPGQGDHEKLFF.

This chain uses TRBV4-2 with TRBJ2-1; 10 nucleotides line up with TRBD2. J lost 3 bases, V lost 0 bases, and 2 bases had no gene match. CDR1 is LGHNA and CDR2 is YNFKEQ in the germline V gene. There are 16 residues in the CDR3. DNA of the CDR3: TGTGCCAGCAGCCAAGAACCTAGCGGGGGCTACAATGAGCAGTTCTTC. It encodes CASSQEPSGGYNEQFF.

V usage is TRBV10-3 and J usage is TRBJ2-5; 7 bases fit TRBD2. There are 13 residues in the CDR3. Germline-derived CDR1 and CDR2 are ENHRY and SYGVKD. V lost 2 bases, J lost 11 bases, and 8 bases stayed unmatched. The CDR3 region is CAISEQRSGEQYF. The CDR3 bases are TGTGCCATCAGTGAGCAGCGGAGCGGGGAGCAGTACTTC.